There are a few counts of the clone carrying this T cell receptor (beta chain). The antigen is undetermined. This specimen belongs to a study of blood T cells in healthy people across ages. Regarding the study as a whole: Across samples, TCR beta diversity tracked strongly with naive T cell percentage.

The CDR3 sequence is 13 residues long. V lost 4 bases and J 12 bases, leaving 17 bases between the germline ends. CDR1 and CDR2 from the germline V gene are MGHRA and YSYEKL. For the second PCR, which ran for about 6 to 11 cycles, a sample-barcoded 5' primer and a J-beta primer mix were used. Every molecule of cDNA carried a tag from a template-switch adaptor with 12 random nucleotides. One entry per CDR3 protein results from TCRdb running MiXCR on the 5' RACE reads. Here the sample spans about 640,000 distinct CDR3 sequences, 58% being singletons. The sample, approximately 10 milliliters of peripheral blood, was drawn from each donor.

This sequence originates from a man in his sixties in good health. Sequences were obtained from blood. V and J are TRBV4-1 and TRBJ2-3; D not certain. The CDR3 coding sequence is TGCGCCAGCAGCCCCGCGACTCCTATAACCCAGTATTTT. It yields the protein CASSPATPITQYF.